The rows below give T cell receptor beta chains drawn from one sample of a study of long-term antiretroviral therapy in people with HIV. Assay: immunoSEQ multiplex PCR; the TCRdb copy retains only in-frame clones and omits some. Of 30,000 or so clones listed, 70% to 90% were seen once; the top ten hold around 3.7%. The material was unsorted PBMCs, obtained 0.8 years before starting antiretroviral therapy. The receptors stem from a man aged 18-30 years with HIV. CDR3s include the opening cysteine and the closing phenylalanine or tryptophan. The order of the fields is CDR3 protein, CDR3 DNA, V gene, J gene, D gene, clone size. D genes are given only for firm matches. Some rows mark clone size as missing; the rest say once, few, many or name a class of expanded clone.

CDR3aa: CSARDRGYEQYF; CDR3nt: TGCAGCGCCCGGGACAGGGGATACGAGCAGTACTTC; v_gene: TRBV29-1; j_gene: TRBJ2-7; d_gene: TRBD1; abundance: NA
CDR3aa: CASSLRGSNYGYTF; CDR3nt: TGTGCCAGCAGCTTGAGAGGATCTAACTATGGCTACACCTTC; v_gene: TRBV7-2; j_gene: TRBJ1-2; d_gene: NA; abundance: NA
CDR3aa: CASSPPDRDRTQYF; CDR3nt: TGTGCCAGCAGCCCACCCGACAGGGACAGGACCCAGTACTTC; v_gene: TRBV7-8; j_gene: TRBJ2-5; d_gene: TRBD1; abundance: NA
CDR3aa: CRRDTTDTQYF; CDR3nt: TGCAGACGGGACACCACAGATACGCAGTATTTT; v_gene: TRBV29-1; j_gene: TRBJ2-3; d_gene: NA; abundance: NA
CDR3aa: CASSQSGTSVVNEQFF; CDR3nt: TGCGCCAGCAGCCAATCCGGGACTAGCGTGGTCAATGAGCAGTTCTTC; v_gene: TRBV4-1; j_gene: TRBJ2-1; d_gene: TRBD2; abundance: once
CDR3aa: CAISDTRLEQFF; CDR3nt: TGTGCCATCAGTGATACTAGATTGGAGCAGTTCTTC; v_gene: TRBV10-3; j_gene: TRBJ2-1; d_gene: NA; abundance: NA
CDR3aa: CASSLNPTDTQYF; CDR3nt: TGTGCCAGCAGCTTGAACCCCACAGATACGCAGTATTTT; v_gene: TRBV7-2; j_gene: TRBJ2-3; d_gene: NA; abundance: few
CDR3aa: CASSQVDESEQFF; CDR3nt: TGTGCCAGCAGCCAAGTCGACGAGAGTGAGCAGTTCTTC; v_gene: TRBV2; j_gene: TRBJ2-1; d_gene: NA; abundance: NA
CDR3aa: CASGITGAGNTIYF; CDR3nt: TGTGCCAGCGGCATAACAGGGGCTGGAAACACCATATATTTT; v_gene: TRBV27; j_gene: TRBJ1-3; d_gene: TRBD1; abundance: NA
CDR3aa: CASSLSGQSGNTIYF; CDR3nt: TGTGCCAGCAGCTTATCTGGACAGTCTGGAAACACCATATATTTT; v_gene: TRBV7-2; j_gene: TRBJ1-3; d_gene: NA; abundance: NA
CDR3aa: CASSQTGAEAFF; CDR3nt: TGTGCCAGCAGCCAGACGGGGGCTGAAGCTTTCTTT; v_gene: TRBV7-9; j_gene: TRBJ1-1; d_gene: NA; abundance: NA